The T cell receptor (beta chain) under discussion was sequenced for a study of blood T cells in healthy people across ages. Notes on the study in general: The long-lived group displayed more naive CD4+ cells, plus higher diversity, than the aged donors did. Naive and antigen-experienced cells could not be conclusively compared, given unsorted PBMCs. Possibly, changes in expanded clonotypes were confounded because donor CMV status was unknown.

Trimming left V 1 base short and J 6 bases short, with 14 bases between. Germline-derived CDR1 and CDR2 are LGHNA and YNFKEQ. This CDR3 contains 15 residues. Comment on this clonotype: What it binds is unknown.

A second PCR of roughly 7 to 11 cycles used a sample-barcoded 5' primer and a J-beta primer mix. At least 2.5 million CDR3-containing paired-end reads were obtained per sample. From the 5' RACE reads, TCRdb called clonotypes with MiXCR, one entry per CDR3 protein. The data hold 800,000 or so distinct CDR3 sequences, with around half observed a single time. The receptor was isolated from a man older than 75 in good health. The specimen sequenced was blood. V is TRBV4-2 and J is TRBJ2-3, with D perhaps matching TRBD1 or TRBD2 (6 bases each). The CDR3 here is CASSQGGGGRDTQYF. The CDR3 DNA is TGTGCCAGCAGCCAAGGAGGAGGGGGTCGCGATACGCAGTATTTT.